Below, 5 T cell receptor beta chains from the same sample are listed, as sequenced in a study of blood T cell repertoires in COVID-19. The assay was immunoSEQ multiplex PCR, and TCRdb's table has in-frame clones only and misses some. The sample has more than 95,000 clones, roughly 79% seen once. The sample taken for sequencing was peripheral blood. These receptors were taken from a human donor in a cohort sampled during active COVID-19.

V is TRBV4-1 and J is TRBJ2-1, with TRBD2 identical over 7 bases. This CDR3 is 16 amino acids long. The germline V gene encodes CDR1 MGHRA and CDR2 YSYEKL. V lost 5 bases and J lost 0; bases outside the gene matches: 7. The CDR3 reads CASSYQAGSSYNEQFF. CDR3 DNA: TGCGCCAGCAGCTACCAAGCGGGATCCTCCTACAATGAGCAGTTCTTC.

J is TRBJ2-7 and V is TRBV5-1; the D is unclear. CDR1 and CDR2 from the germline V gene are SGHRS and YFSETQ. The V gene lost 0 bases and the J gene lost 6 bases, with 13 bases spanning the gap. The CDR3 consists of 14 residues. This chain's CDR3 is CASSLGKISGEQYF. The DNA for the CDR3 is TGCGCCAGCAGCTTGGGAAAAATCTCGGGCGAGCAGTACTTC. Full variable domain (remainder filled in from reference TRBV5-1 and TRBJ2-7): KAGVTQTPRYLIKTRGQQVTLSCSPISGHRSVSWYQQTPGQGLQFLFEYFSETQRNKGNFPGRFSGRQFSNSRSEMNVSTLELGDSALYLCASSLGKISGEQYFGPGTRLTVT.

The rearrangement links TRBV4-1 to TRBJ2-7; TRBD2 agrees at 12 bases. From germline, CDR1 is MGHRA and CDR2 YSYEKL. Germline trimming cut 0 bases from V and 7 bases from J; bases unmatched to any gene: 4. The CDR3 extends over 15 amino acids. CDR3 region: CASSQETSGSWEQYF. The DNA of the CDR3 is TGCGCCAGCAGCCAAGAGACTAGCGGGAGTTGGGAGCAGTACTTC.

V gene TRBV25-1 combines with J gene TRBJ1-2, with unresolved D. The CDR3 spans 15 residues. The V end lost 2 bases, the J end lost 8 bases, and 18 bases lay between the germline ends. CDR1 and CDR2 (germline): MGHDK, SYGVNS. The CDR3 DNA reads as TGTGCCAGCAGTGAAGACCCAGTCACTGATAGCGGCTACACCTTC. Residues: CASSEDPVTDSGYTF.

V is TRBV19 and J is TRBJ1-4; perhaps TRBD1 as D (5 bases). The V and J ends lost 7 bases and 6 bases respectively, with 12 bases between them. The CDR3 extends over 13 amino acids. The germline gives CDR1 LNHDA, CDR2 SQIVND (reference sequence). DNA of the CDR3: TGTGCCAGTAACGGGACTCCGGATGAAAAACTGTTTTTT. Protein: CASNGTPDEKLFF.